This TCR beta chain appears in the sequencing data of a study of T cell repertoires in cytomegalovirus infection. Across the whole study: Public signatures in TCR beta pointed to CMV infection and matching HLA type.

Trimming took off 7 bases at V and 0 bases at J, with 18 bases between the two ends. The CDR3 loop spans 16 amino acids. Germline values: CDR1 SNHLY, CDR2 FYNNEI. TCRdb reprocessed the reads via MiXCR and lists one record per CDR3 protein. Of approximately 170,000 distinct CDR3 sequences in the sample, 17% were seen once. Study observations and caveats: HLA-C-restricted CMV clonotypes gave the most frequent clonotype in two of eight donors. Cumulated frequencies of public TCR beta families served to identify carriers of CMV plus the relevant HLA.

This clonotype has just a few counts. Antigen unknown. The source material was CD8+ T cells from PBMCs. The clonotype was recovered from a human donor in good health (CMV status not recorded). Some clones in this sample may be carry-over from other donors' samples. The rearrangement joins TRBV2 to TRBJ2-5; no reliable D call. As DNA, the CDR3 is TGTGCCAGCATGCTAAATTCACGTCTGTACCAAGAGACCCAGTACTTC. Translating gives CASMLNSRLYQETQYF.